Below are 26 T cell receptor beta chains sequenced from a single sample in a study of blood T cell repertoires in COVID-19. Clones were read by immunoSEQ multiplex PCR, and TCRdb kept only the in-frame ones, dropping some. Counted here are over 200,000 clones, about 80% occurring once; the ten biggest clones make up approximately 1.8%. The sample consisted of PBMCs or T cells enriched from blood (not recorded which). Every receptor here comes from a man aged 60 to 75 who had recovered from COVID-19.

V is TRBV27 and J is TRBJ1-5, with D possibly matching TRBD1 (6 bases). Germline lookup yields CDR1 MNHEY and CDR2 SMNVEV (reference sequence). The CDR3 runs 13 residues. V was cut by 7 bases and J by 3 bases, with 10 bases left in between. Here the CDR3 DNA reads TGTGCCAGCACCACAGGGAACAATCAGCCCCAGCATTTT. This encodes CASTTGNNQPQHF.

The chain combines TRBV6-5 with TRBJ1-6, with D possibly matching TRBD1 (5 bases). CDR1 MNHEY and CDR2 SVGAGI come from the germline V gene. Trimming cost V 6 bases and J 9 bases, with 9 bases left between them. The CDR3 is 12 residues long. The CDR3 sequence: CASRRQSSPLHF. DNA for the CDR3: TGTGCCAGCAGACGACAGTCTTCACCCCTCCACTTT.

This clone was seen a few times. This chain links TRBV25-1 with TRBJ2-7, with 8 bases fitting TRBD2. The CDR3 totals 16 residues. Germline V gives CDR1 MGHDK, CDR2 SYGVNS. V shed 1 base, J shed 4 bases, and the junction held 9 bases outside the gene matches. The DNA of the CDR3 is TGTGCCAGCAGTGAATTAGGCGGGGGGCGGTTGTACGAGCAGTACTTC. Translated, it gives CASSELGGGRLYEQYF.

This clone was counted a single time. The chain joins TRBV6-2 or TRBV6-3 to TRBJ2-7, with a possible D match to TRBD2 (5 bases). CDR3 length: 14 residues. V lost 5 bases and J 3 bases, leaving 14 bases between the germline ends. Germline CDR1 and CDR2: MNHEY and SVGEGT. CDR3 in amino acids: CASSASGINYEQYF. CDR3 nucleotides: TGTGCCAGCAGTGCCTCCGGGATAAACTACGAGCAGTACTTC.

The chain links TRBV12-3 or TRBV12-4 to TRBJ1-2, with unresolved D. This CDR3 region has 13 residues. V gave up 6 bases and J gave up 3 bases, with 11 bases separating them. The CDR3 reads CASSPGLDYGYTF. Here the CDR3 DNA reads TGTGCCAGCAGCCCCGGTCTGGACTATGGCTACACCTTC.

The V call is TRBV14, the J call TRBJ1-2; D uncertain. Germline V CDR1 and CDR2: SGHDN, FVKESK. There are 13 residues in the CDR3. Trimming shortened V by 1 base and J by 8 bases, and 11 bases separated the two germline ends. CDR3 sequence (DNA): TGTGCCAGCAGCCAAGTTGGCCCCCAGGGCTACACCTTC. It specifies CASSQVGPQGYTF.

The chain employs TRBV27 and TRBJ2-7; perhaps TRBD1 as D (5 bases). Germline CDR1 and CDR2: MNHEY and SMNVEV (reference sequence). This CDR3 contains 13 residues. Trimming removed 5 bases at V and 3 bases at J, with 11 bases between. The CDR3 DNA is TGTGCCAGCAGTCCAAGACAGAGCTACGAGCAGTACTTC. As protein: CASSPRQSYEQYF.

The CDR3 is CASSETVTNEKLFF. DNA for the CDR3: TGTGCCAGCAGCGAGACAGTAACGAATGAAAAACTGTTTTTT. The chain combines TRBV9 with TRBJ1-4, with D maybe TRBD1 (5 bases). The CDR3 sequence is 14 residues long. Germline CDR1 and CDR2: SGDLS and YYNGEE. V was pared by 3 bases and J by 5 bases, with 11 bases between. The full variable domain, completed using reference TRBV9 and TRBJ1-4, is DSGVTQTPKHLITATGQRVTLRCSPRSGDLSVYWYQQSLDQGLQFLIQYYNGEERAKGNILERFSAQQFPDLHSELNLSSLELGDSALYFCASSETVTNEKLFFGSGTQLSVL.

This chain joins TRBV4-2 and TRBJ1-6, with a possible D match to TRBD1 (6 bases). The CDR3 loop spans 15 amino acids. Trimming left V 4 bases short and J 7 bases short, with 14 bases between. The germline gives CDR1 LGHNA, CDR2 YNFKEQ. The DNA of the CDR3 is TGTGCCAGCAGCCCTAGGGGGGGGAGGAATTCACCCCTCCACTTT. It specifies CASSPRGGRNSPLHF.

Many counts were recorded for this clone. The chain combines TRBV5-1 with TRBJ1-6, with 8 bases matching TRBD1. This CDR3 has 18 amino acids. V trimming: 1 base; J trimming: 0 bases; junction bases outside the gene matches: 6. The germline gives CDR1 SGHRS, CDR2 YFSETQ. DNA of the CDR3: TGCGCCAGCAGCTTGCGGTCAACAGGGGGCTCCTATAATTCACCCCTCCACTTT. Its translation is CASSLRSTGGSYNSPLHF.

The genes are TRBV5-6 and TRBJ1-1; perhaps TRBD1 as D (5 bases). The length of the CDR3 is 15 residues. Germline V CDR1 and CDR2: SGHDT, YYEEEE. V lost 5 bases to trimming and J lost 5 bases, with 19 bases between them. The CDR3 region has the DNA TGTGCCAGCAGTTCGACCCGGCAGGGTTGGACTGAAGCTTTCTTT. It yields the protein CASSSTRQGWTEAFF.

V usage is TRBV3-1 (or the pseudogene TRBV3-2) and J usage is TRBJ2-2, with 7 positions matching TRBD1. Germline V CDR1 and CDR2: LGHDT, YNNKEL (reference sequence). With 1 base clipped from V and 3 bases from J, the junction kept 5 bases outside the gene matches. The CDR3 covers 16 residues. In nucleotides, the CDR3 is TGTGCCAGCAGCCAAGGGAAGGGGGCGCACACCGGGGAGCTGTTTTTT. Translating gives CASSQGKGAHTGELFF.

The chain carries TRBV24-1 and TRBJ2-2, with 9 bases that match TRBD1. Germline CDR1 is KGHDR and CDR2 is SFDVKD. Trimming removed 7 bases from V and 7 bases from J; junction bases left unmatched: 9. The CDR3 consists of 15 residues. The CDR3 protein is CATRSRDRELGELFF. CDR3 in DNA: TGTGCCACCAGATCCCGGGACAGGGAACTCGGGGAGCTGTTTTTT.

The chain uses TRBV7-2 and TRBJ1-5; 11 positions agree with TRBD1. V dropped 4 bases and J dropped 5; count of bases not matched to a gene: 1. Germline lookup yields CDR1 SGHTA and CDR2 FQGNSA. The CDR3 sequence is 14 residues long. The CDR3 is CASSSGQGDQPQHF. In DNA form, the CDR3 reads TGTGCCAGCAGCTCGGGACAGGGGGATCAGCCCCAGCATTTT.

This CDR3 is CAWSPRGAEAFF. DNA of the CDR3: TGTGCCTGGAGTCCCAGGGGTGCTGAAGCTTTCTTT. The chain uses TRBV30 and TRBJ1-1, with D possibly being TRBD1 (6 bases). V lost 2 bases, J lost 6 bases, and 10 bases lay in between. Germline CDR1 reads GTSNPN; CDR2 reads SVGIG (reference sequence). The CDR3 runs to 12 residues.

The CDR3, as DNA: TGTGCCAGCAGCCCCGATCGACTAGCGGGGCGAGAGACCCAGTACTTC. Encoded protein: CASSPDRLAGRETQYF. This chain joins TRBV3-1 (or the pseudogene TRBV3-2) and TRBJ2-5, with 11 positions matching TRBD2. V lost 4 bases, J lost 4 bases, and 8 bases stayed unmatched. This CDR3 is 16 amino acids long. Per germline, CDR1 LGHDT and CDR2 YNNKEL (reference sequence).

The rearrangement joins TRBV20-1 to TRBJ2-3; 8 bases align to TRBD1. With V trimmed by 3 bases and J by 2 bases, 25 bases remained unmatched. Germline CDR1 reads DFQATT; CDR2 reads SNEGSKA (reference sequence). The length of the CDR3 is 21 residues. The CDR3 coding sequence is TGCAGTGCTAGTGGGGCCTCGAGGTCCGGGACAGGCCTATATACCACAGATACGCAGTATTTT. Translation gives CSASGASRSGTGLYTTDTQYF.

The chain uses TRBV18 and TRBJ2-5; TRBD2 is a possible D gene (5 bases). Trimming took 6 bases from V and 5 from J, leaving 19 bases between them. The CDR3 is 15 residues long. Germline CDR1 reads KGHSH; CDR2 reads LQKENI. CDR3 amino acids: CASSPGSMRYETQYF. CDR3 nucleotides: TGTGCCAGCTCCCCGGGGTCGATGAGGTATGAGACCCAGTACTTC.

This chain joins TRBV3-1 (or the pseudogene TRBV3-2) and TRBJ1-2; the match to TRBD1 covers 11 bases. Trimming removed 3 bases from V and 7 bases from J; junction bases left unmatched: 4. Germline V CDR1 and CDR2: LGHDT, YNNKEL (reference sequence). The CDR3 has 14 amino acids. For the CDR3, the DNA is TGTGCCAGCAGCCATTGGACAGGGGGCTTTGGCTACACCTTC. It yields the protein CASSHWTGGFGYTF.

This clone came up a few times. The V call is TRBV30, the J call TRBJ1-4; 7 positions agree with TRBD1. The CDR3 has 13 residues. Germline V gives CDR1 GTSNPN, CDR2 SVGIG (reference sequence). The trim removed 2 bases at V and 12 bases at J, leaving 9 bases unmatched. This CDR3 reads CAWSRQGGVELFF. The CDR3 DNA is TGTGCCTGGAGTCGACAGGGAGGCGTTGAACTGTTTTTT.

In this sample, this clone turned up once. The DNA for the CDR3 is TGTGCCAGCAGCTTAGGAATTCCGGGACAGGGTCCCTCTAACTATGGCTACACCTTC. Its protein is CASSLGIPGQGPSNYGYTF. The chain is built from TRBV11-2 and TRBJ1-2; 9 bases fit TRBD1. CDR1 is SGHAT, CDR2 FQNNGV, per germline. CDR3 length: 19 residues. V lost 1 base, J lost 0 bases, and 12 bases stayed unmatched.

This clone was found a few times. This chain uses TRBV9 with TRBJ2-1; the match to TRBD2 covers 11 bases. The trim removed 4 bases at V and 4 bases at J, leaving 1 base unmatched. The CDR3 contains 14 residues. CDR1 SGDLS and CDR2 YYNGEE come from the germline V gene. The CDR3 coding sequence is TGTGCCAGCAGCCCTAGCGGGGGGTACAATGAGCAGTTCTTC. Its protein product is CASSPSGGYNEQFF.

This chain connects TRBV29-1 to TRBJ2-1; 12 nucleotides line up with TRBD2. V lost 4 bases, J lost 3 bases, and 10 bases stayed unmatched. Germline CDR1 SQVTM, CDR2 ANQGSEA. The CDR3 sequence is 17 residues long. As DNA, the CDR3 is TGCAGCGTTGTCGCGGCTAGCGGGGGGGCTTTCTACAATGAGCAGTTCTTC. Translated: CSVVAASGGAFYNEQFF.

The chain has TRBV24-1 and TRBJ2-2; 11 bases are shared with TRBD1. The CDR3 runs 13 residues. CDR1 is KGHDR and CDR2 is SFDVKD in the germline V gene. J gave up 5 bases and V 9 bases, and 1 base lay outside the gene matches. In DNA, the CDR3 is TGTGCCACCGGGACAGGGGGAACCGGGGAGCTGTTTTTT. Residues: CATGTGGTGELFF.

This chain links TRBV5-1 with TRBJ1-3, with unresolved D. The germline V gene has CDR1 SGHRS and CDR2 YFSETQ. Between the trimmed V and J ends, which lost 4 bases and 1 base, there was a span of 9 bases. This CDR3 is 14 amino acids long. The CDR3 loop is CASSPTGSGNTIYF. The CDR3 region has the DNA TGCGCCAGCAGCCCCACGGGGTCTGGAAACACCATATATTTT.

The J gene is TRBJ1-3, the V gene TRBV6-5, with TRBD1 identical over 9 bases. V dropped 6 bases and J dropped 0; count of bases not matched to a gene: 3. Per germline, CDR1 MNHEY and CDR2 SVGAGI. This CDR3 region has 15 residues. In nucleotides, the CDR3 is TGTGCCAGCAGCCAACAGGGGGCCTCTGGAAACACCATATATTTT. Protein product: CASSQQGASGNTIYF.